The T cell receptor (beta chain) described here comes from a study of cytomegalovirus exposure and HLA in healthy donors. Overall study results and limits: Sequencing depth roughly uniform across donors was assumed in presence/absence analyses.

Germline V lookup: CDR1 SGHNT, CDR2 YYREEE (reference sequence). The CDR3 is 14 amino acids. V lost 4 bases, J lost 4 bases, and 4 bases stayed unmatched. 13 Jbeta primers and 60 Vbeta primers were used for the PCR. Profiling relied on immunoSEQ multiplex PCR, and the TCRdb table lists in-frame clones only, not all of them. The table includes 200,000 to 300,000 clones, roughly 82% detected once. With regard to this clone: Its matching antigen is unknown.

The source is a woman aged 35 to 49 in good health and CMV-seropositive. This rearrangement joins TRBV5-4 to TRBJ2-1, with TRBD2 matching over 8 bases. Sequencing input: PBMCs. CDR3 sequence reads: CASSRTGGYNEQFF. CDR3 coding DNA: TGTGCCAGCAGCCGCACGGGGGGGTACAATGAGCAGTTCTTC. The full variable domain, with the rest looked up from reference TRBV5-4 and TRBJ2-1, is ETGVTQSPTHLIKTRGQQVTLRCSSQSGHNTVSWYQQALGQGPQFIFQYYREEENGRGNFPPRFSGLQFPNYSSELNVNALELDDSALYLCASSRTGGYNEQFFGPGTRLTVL.